This TCR beta chain was documented in a study of vaccination effects on CD4 cells after COVID-19. The wider study: Early and late post-vaccination samples came from a few convalescent patients. With approximately 9.8 ug/ml peptides and roughly 11 IU/ml IL-2, 1.5 million to 2 million PBMC per well were cultured. Samples gathered post-vaccine arrived a median of 72 days past the second dose.

In germline, CDR1 is SGHAT, CDR2 FQNNGV. The V and J ends lost 0 bases and 8 bases respectively, with 13 bases between them. The CDR3 runs to 15 residues. The study, taken as a whole, reports: The post-vaccine spike-reactive clones of convalescents showed a predominance of new vaccine-induced clones.

Libraries were prepared by immunoSEQ multiplex PCR; TCRdb keeps only in-frame clonotypes and omits some of them. The sample carries around 44,000 clones, about 80% recorded once. After roughly eleven days in culture, the CD4+ T cells were isolated. From March to December 2020, the person had a SARS-CoV-2 infection that was confirmed by PCR. Two doses of either BNT162b2 or mRNA-1273 were given to each participant. Regarding this clone: Its specificity is not known.

This sequence joins TRBV11-2 and TRBJ1-4; D not certain. This material consisted of CD4+ T cells from PBMCs cultured without peptide, taken after COVID-19 vaccination. The clonotype comes from a human donor who had a prior SARS-CoV-2 infection. CDR3 DNA sequence: TGTGCCAGCAGCTTAGATCGCGTAGGAGGGGAAAAACTGTTTTTT. Translation gives CASSLDRVGGEKLFF.